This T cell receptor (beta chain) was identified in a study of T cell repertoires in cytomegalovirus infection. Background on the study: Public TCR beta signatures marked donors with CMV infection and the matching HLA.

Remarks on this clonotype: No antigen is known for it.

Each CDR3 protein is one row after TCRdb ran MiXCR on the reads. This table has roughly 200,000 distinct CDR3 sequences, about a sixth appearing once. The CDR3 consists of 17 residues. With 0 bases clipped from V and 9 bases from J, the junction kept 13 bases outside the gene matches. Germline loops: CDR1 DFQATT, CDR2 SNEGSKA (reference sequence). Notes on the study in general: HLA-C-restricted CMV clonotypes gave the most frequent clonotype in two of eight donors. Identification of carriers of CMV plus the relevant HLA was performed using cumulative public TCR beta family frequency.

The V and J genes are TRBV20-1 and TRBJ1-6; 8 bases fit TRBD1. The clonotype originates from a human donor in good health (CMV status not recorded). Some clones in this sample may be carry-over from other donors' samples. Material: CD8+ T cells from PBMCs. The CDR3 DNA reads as TGCAGTGCTAGAGATGTTTTTGGGGACAGGTCCTTTTCACCCCTCCACTTT. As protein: CSARDVFGDRSFSPLHF.